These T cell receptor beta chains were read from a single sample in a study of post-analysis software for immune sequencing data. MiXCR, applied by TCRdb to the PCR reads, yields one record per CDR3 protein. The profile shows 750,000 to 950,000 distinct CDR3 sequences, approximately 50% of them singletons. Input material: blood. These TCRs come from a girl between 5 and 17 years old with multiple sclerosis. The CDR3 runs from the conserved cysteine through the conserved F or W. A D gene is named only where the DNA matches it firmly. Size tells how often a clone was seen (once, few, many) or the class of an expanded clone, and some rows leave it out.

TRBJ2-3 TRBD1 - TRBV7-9 CASSLAGTVHTDTQYF TGTGCCAGCAGCTTAGCGGGGACAGTTCACACAGATACGCAGTATTTT
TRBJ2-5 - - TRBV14 CASSQDYGGLLMKTQYF TGTGCCAGCAGCCAAGATTACGGGGGCTTGTTAATGAAGACCCAGTACTTC
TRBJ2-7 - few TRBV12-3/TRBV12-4 CASSLNEQYF TGTGCCAGCAGTCTCAACGAGCAGTACTTC
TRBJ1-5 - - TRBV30 CAWRRDSNQPQHF TGTGCCTGGAGGAGGGACAGCAATCAGCCCCAGCATTTT
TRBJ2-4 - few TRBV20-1 CSARDNPADIQYF TGCAGTGCTAGAGATAACCCGGCTGACATTCAGTACTTC
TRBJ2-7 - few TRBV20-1 CSARDRGRTNPYEQYF TGCAGTGCTAGAGATAGGGGGCGGACTAACCCCTACGAGCAGTACTTC
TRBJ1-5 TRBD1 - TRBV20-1 CSARAWGTGPSRHQPQHF TGCAGTGCTAGAGCGTGGGGGACAGGCCCTTCCAGGCATCAGCCCCAGCATTTT
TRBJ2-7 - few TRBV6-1 CASLDWDEQYF TGTGCCAGCTTAGACTGGGACGAGCAGTACTTC
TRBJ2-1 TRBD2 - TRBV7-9 CASLTSGASYNEQFF TGTGCCAGCCTAACTAGCGGGGCCTCCTACAATGAGCAGTTCTTC
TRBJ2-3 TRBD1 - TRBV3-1 CASSRTGSDKQYF TGTGCCAGCAGCCGGACAGGGTCGGATAAGCAGTATTTT
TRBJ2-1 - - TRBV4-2 CASSQEFSDYNEQFF TGTGCCAGCAGCCAAGAATTTTCCGATTACAATGAGCAGTTCTTC
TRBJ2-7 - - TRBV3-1 CASSTLGGLTYEQYF TGTGCCAGCAGTACCCTAGGTGGACTTACCTACGAGCAGTACTTC
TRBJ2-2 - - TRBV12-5 CASGPLTLSGLRNTGELFF TGTGCTAGTGGTCCGCTAACACTCTCGGGACTCCGGAACACCGGGGAGCTGTTTTTT
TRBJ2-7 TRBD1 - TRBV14 CASSQVPDRVLPYEQYF TGTGCCAGCAGCCAAGTCCCGGACAGGGTGTTACCCTACGAGCAGTACTTC
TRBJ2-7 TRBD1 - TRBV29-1 CSVMGQPKASYEQYF TGCAGCGTCATGGGACAGCCAAAAGCCTCCTACGAGCAGTACTTC
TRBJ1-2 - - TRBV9 CASSVGRNGYTF TGTGCCAGCAGCGTAGGCAGGAATGGCTACACCTTC
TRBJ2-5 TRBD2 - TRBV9 CASSVVTGGAQETQYF TGTGCCAGCAGCGTAGTAACGGGGGGGGCCCAAGAGACCCAGTACTTC
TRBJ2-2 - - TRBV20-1 CSARATLTGELFF TGCAGTGCTAGGGCAACTCTGACCGGGGAGCTGTTTTTT
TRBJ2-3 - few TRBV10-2 CASMARLGTDTQYF TGCGCCAGCATGGCGCGCTTGGGCACAGATACGCAGTATTTT